This TCR beta chain was identified during a study of T cell repertoires in cytomegalovirus infection. Germline V gene sequence: CDR1 DFQATT, CDR2 SNEGSKA (reference sequence). Trimming cost V 6 bases and J 8 bases; bases outside gene matches: 18. CDR3 size: 15 residues. In regard to this clonotype: Its antigen is as yet unknown.

One entry per CDR3 protein results from TCRdb running MiXCR on the reads. Altogether approximately 310,000 distinct CDR3 sequences are present, around 25% being singletons, with the ten largest covering less than 15%. The sequence came from a human donor in good health (CMV status not recorded). Some clones in this sample may be carry-over from other donors' samples. This chain uses TRBV20-1 with TRBJ1-1; 7 positions agree with TRBD1. The sequencing here drew on cultured PBMCs, taken from culture after CMV antigen stimulation. As DNA, the CDR3 is TGCAGTGCAAAATTCCGGGACAGCATCATATTCGAAGCTTTCTTT. This codes for CSAKFRDSIIFEAFF.